This is a list of T cell receptor beta chains from one sample in a study of T cells in Graves' hyperthyroidism and ophthalmopathy. TCRdb analysed the multiplex PCR reads with MiXCR anew, one entry per CDR3 protein. The table shows about 460,000 distinct CDR3 sequences, with approximately 22% occurring only once. The sequenced sample consisted of blood. The receptors were gathered from a woman in her 70s with Graves' ophthalmopathy. The CDR3 runs from the conserved cysteine through the conserved F or W. The D gene is left open where the match is weak. Clone sizes are given selectively: once, few, many, or a class where the clone is expanded.

D: -
V: TRBV28
J: TRBJ2-5
size: few
length: 15
CDR3: CASSFPAQFQETQYF
DNA: TGTGCCAGCAGTTTCCCAGCGCAATTCCAAGAGACCCAGTACTTC

D: -
V: TRBV4-3
J: TRBJ1-5
size: -
length: 16
CDR3: CASSQGVGQPNQPQHF
DNA: TGCGCCAGCAGCCAAGGGGTAGGACAGCCTAATCAGCCCCAGCATTTT

D: TRBD2
V: TRBV9
J: TRBJ2-7
size: few
length: 13
CDR3: CASSVTGGYEQYF
DNA: TGTGCCAGCAGCGTCACGGGGGGCTACGAGCAGTACTTC

D: -
V: TRBV12-3/TRBV12-4
J: TRBJ1-3
size: -
length: 14
CDR3: CASSLLISGNTIYF
DNA: TGTGCCAGCAGCCTACTCATCTCTGGAAACACCATATATTTT

D: TRBD1
V: TRBV12-3/TRBV12-4
J: TRBJ2-1
size: few
length: 14
CDR3: CASSISGSGQGEFF
DNA: TGTGCCAGCAGCATTTCCGGGTCGGGACAGGGTGAGTTCTTC

D: TRBD2
V: TRBV4-3
J: TRBJ2-1
size: -
length: 18
CDR3: CASSQDFTSGTTYNEQFF
DNA: TGCGCCAGCAGCCAAGATTTTACTAGCGGGACGACCTACAATGAGCAGTTCTTC

D: -
V: TRBV18
J: TRBJ2-1
size: -
length: 12
CDR3: CASSPMGAEQFF
DNA: TGTGCCAGCTCACCGATGGGAGCTGAGCAGTTCTTC

D: TRBD2
V: TRBV20-1
J: TRBJ2-1
size: -
length: 13
CDR3: CSARREGRGEQFF
DNA: TGCAGTGCTAGACGGGAGGGCCGCGGTGAGCAGTTCTTC

D: -
V: TRBV24-1
J: TRBJ2-7
size: -
length: 13
CDR3: CATSDSPFGEQYF
DNA: TGTGCCACCAGTGACTCACCTTTCGGCGAGCAGTACTTC

D: -
V: TRBV12-3/TRBV12-4
J: TRBJ1-1
size: many
length: 12
CDR3: CASSFMGTEAFF
DNA: TGTGCCAGCAGTTTTATGGGTACTGAAGCTTTCTTT

D: TRBD2
V: TRBV7-2
J: TRBJ2-7
size: -
length: 14
CDR3: CASSPLAGVYEQYF
DNA: TGTGCCAGCAGCCCTTTAGCGGGAGTCTACGAGCAGTACTTC

D: -
V: TRBV20-1
J: TRBJ1-1
size: few
length: 14
CDR3: CSARKDGGSTEAFF
DNA: TGCAGTGCTAGAAAAGATGGGGGGTCCACTGAAGCTTTCTTT

D: -
V: TRBV20-1
J: TRBJ1-1
size: few
length: 17
CDR3: CSARDSSGLIMNTEAFF
DNA: TGCAGTGCTAGAGATTCCTCAGGGTTAATCATGAACACTGAAGCTTTCTTT

D: TRBD1
V: TRBV28
J: TRBJ1-2
size: -
length: 15
CDR3: CASSRDRVRSYGYTF
DNA: TGTGCCAGCAGTCGCGACAGGGTCAGGAGCTATGGCTACACCTTC

D: TRBD2
V: TRBV2
J: TRBJ2-2
size: many
length: 13
CDR3: CASLLAEDGELFF
DNA: TGTGCCAGTCTACTAGCGGAGGACGGGGAGCTGTTTTTT

D: TRBD1
V: TRBV6-5
J: TRBJ1-1
size: -
length: 15
CDR3: CASSYSTGGDTEAFF
DNA: TGTGCCAGCAGTTACTCGACAGGGGGGGACACTGAAGCTTTCTTT

D: TRBD1
V: TRBV28
J: TRBJ2-1
size: many
length: 15
CDR3: CASSLSRGTYNEQFF
DNA: TGTGCCAGCAGTTTAAGCAGGGGGACCTACAATGAGCAGTTCTTC

D: TRBD2
V: TRBV11-2
J: TRBJ2-5
size: -
length: 20
CDR3: CASSIYFTGLAGGRGETQYF
DNA: TGTGCCAGCAGCATTTATTTCACCGGACTAGCGGGGGGTAGGGGAGAGACCCAGTACTTC

D: -
V: TRBV2
J: TRBJ2-5
size: many
length: 14
CDR3: CASRTPGGKETQYF
DNA: TGTGCCAGCAGAACCCCCGGGGGAAAAGAGACCCAGTACTTC

D: -
V: TRBV2
J: TRBJ2-4
size: -
length: 15
CDR3: CASSASKLAKNIQYF
DNA: TGTGCCAGCAGTGCGAGCAAACTAGCCAAAAACATTCAGTACTTC

D: -
V: TRBV20-1
J: TRBJ1-1
size: -
length: 15
CDR3: CSARGAPPSSSEAFF
DNA: TGCAGTGCTAGAGGGGCCCCTCCCTCGTCATCTGAAGCTTTCTTT

D: TRBD1
V: TRBV6-1
J: TRBJ1-1
size: many
length: 14
CDR3: CASSSGGSYTEAFF
DNA: TGTGCCAGCAGTTCAGGGGGCTCGTACACTGAAGCTTTCTTT

D: TRBD1
V: TRBV10-3
J: TRBJ1-1
size: many
length: 14
CDR3: CAITEGQGNTEAFF
DNA: TGTGCCATCACCGAGGGACAGGGGAACACTGAAGCTTTCTTT

D: -
V: TRBV12-3/TRBV12-4
J: TRBJ2-3
size: few
length: 12
CDR3: CASSFNSWAQYF
DNA: TGTGCCAGCAGTTTCAATAGTTGGGCGCAGTATTTT

D: TRBD1
V: TRBV3-1
J: TRBJ2-3
size: many
length: 17
CDR3: CASSLGTGEVGTDTQYF
DNA: TGTGCCAGCAGCTTAGGGACAGGGGAGGTGGGAACAGATACGCAGTATTTT

D: TRBD2
V: TRBV5-1
J: TRBJ2-7
size: few
length: 14
CDR3: CASSFKGLAYEQYF
DNA: TGTGCCAGCAGCTTTAAGGGACTAGCCTACGAGCAGTACTTC

D: -
V: TRBV12-3/TRBV12-4
J: TRBJ1-5
size: many
length: 15
CDR3: CASSSAARGLQPQHF
DNA: TGTGCCAGCAGTTCCGCTGCTAGGGGCTTGCAGCCCCAGCATTTT

D: TRBD2
V: TRBV7-9
J: TRBJ2-7
size: -
length: 14
CDR3: CASRPREGLYEQYF
DNA: TGTGCCAGCAGACCCCGGGAGGGCCTATACGAGCAGTACTTC

D: TRBD2
V: TRBV12-5
J: TRBJ2-1
size: few
length: 15
CDR3: CASGFGTSGRFGQFF
DNA: TGTGCTAGTGGTTTCGGGACTAGCGGGAGATTCGGGCAGTTCTTC

D: -
V: TRBV18
J: TRBJ1-1
size: few
length: 16
CDR3: CASSRRDVMGGTEAFF
DNA: TGTGCCAGCTCACGACGGGACGTGATGGGAGGCACTGAAGCTTTCTTT

D: -
V: TRBV10-3
J: TRBJ2-7
size: few
length: 13
CDR3: CATTPGSSYEQYF
DNA: TGTGCCACTACCCCCGGGAGCTCCTACGAGCAGTACTTC

D: TRBD2
V: TRBV15
J: TRBJ2-7
size: few
length: 14
CDR3: CATSRELASYEQYF
DNA: TGTGCCACCAGCAGAGAACTAGCGAGTTACGAGCAGTACTTC

D: -
V: TRBV28
J: TRBJ1-2
size: many
length: 13
CDR3: CASRQLANYGYTF
DNA: TGTGCCAGCAGACAGTTAGCTAACTATGGCTACACCTTC

D: -
V: TRBV7-9
J: TRBJ2-3
size: -
length: 14
CDR3: CASSPLFRTDTQYF
DNA: TGTGCCAGCAGCCCTCTTTTTCGCACAGATACGCAGTATTTT

D: -
V: TRBV19
J: TRBJ1-6
size: -
length: 14
CDR3: CASTSNSYNSPLHF
DNA: TGTGCCAGTACCAGCAACTCCTATAATTCACCCCTCCACTTT

D: TRBD1
V: TRBV18
J: TRBJ2-5
size: few
length: 14
CDR3: CASSPGTGKETQYF
DNA: TGTGCCAGCTCACCCGGGACAGGGAAAGAGACCCAGTACTTC

D: -
V: TRBV7-8
J: TRBJ1-4
size: few
length: 13
CDR3: CASSIGEGGKLFF
DNA: TGTGCCAGCAGTATAGGGGAAGGGGGAAAACTGTTTTTT

D: -
V: TRBV2
J: TRBJ2-5
size: few
length: 13
CDR3: CASSVEGGETQYF
DNA: TGTGCCAGCAGTGTGGAGGGCGGAGAGACCCAGTACTTC

D: -
V: TRBV12-3/TRBV12-4
J: TRBJ1-2
size: many
length: 13
CDR3: CASSFSVNYGYTF
DNA: TGTGCCAGCAGTTTTTCAGTGAACTATGGCTACACCTTC

D: -
V: TRBV12-3/TRBV12-4
J: TRBJ2-2
size: -
length: 14
CDR3: CASRFGGNTGELFF
DNA: TGTGCCAGCAGGTTCGGGGGGAACACCGGGGAGCTGTTTTTT